This T cell receptor (beta chain) emerged from a study of shared clonotypes between healthy human individuals. Study-wide context: CD4 naive and memory got three plates each, CD8 naive two, CD8 memory one. Study-wide results and limits: Non-shared clonotypes were found to have lower generation probabilities than the clonotypes that were shared by all four of the sorted-subset donors.

For every subset, genomic DNA was evenly distributed across several immunoSEQ plates. Libraries were prepared by immunoSEQ multiplex PCR; TCRdb keeps only in-frame clonotypes and omits some of them. The sample holds approximately 940,000 clones; approximately 76% are singletons and the top ten take roughly 1.5%. Per germline, CDR1 SGHNT and CDR2 YENEEA. The CDR3 has 15 amino acids. Deletions cut 2 bases from V and 4 bases from J, with 12 bases between. Details on this clone: The target antigen is unknown.

This chain connects TRBV11-3 to TRBJ1-3; no firm D call. The sequence was collected from a young man in good health. Material: memory CD4+ T cells sorted from blood. The subset was: CD45RA-negative fraction. The CDR3 loop is CASSLFSGNGNTIYF. The CDR3, as DNA: TGTGCCAGCAGCTTATTCTCGGGGAACGGAAACACCATATATTTT.